Below, one T cell receptor beta chain is given with its context. The data were obtained in a study of blood T cell repertoires in COVID-19. Across the whole study: Acute and convalescent COVID-19 samples came from the United States, Italy and Spain. PBMCs, B-cell-depleted T cells, or T cells were the source of the cDNA or gDNA that made up the material.

Germline trimming cut 5 bases from V and 7 bases from J; bases unmatched to any gene: 5. Germline CDR1 LNHDA, CDR2 SQIVND (reference sequence). The CDR3 covers 14 residues. Sequencing was performed with immunoSEQ multiplex PCR; in TCRdb, only in-frame clones are kept and a portion is missing. The table records some 54,000 clones, roughly 86% of them present only once. The chain links TRBV19 to TRBJ2-2; TRBD1 aligns across 9 bases. This clonotype was sampled from a man older than 75 with active or convalescent COVID-19. Sequencing used peripheral blood. Here the CDR3 DNA reads TGTGCCAGTAGTCCACAGGGGGCAATCGGGGAGCTGTTTTTT. Its protein product is CASSPQGAIGELFF. Using reference TRBV19 and TRBJ2-2 for the parts outside the CDR3, the full variable domain is DGGITQSPKYLFRKEGQNVTLSCEQNLNHDAMYWYRQDPGQGLRLIYYSQIVNDFQKGDIAEGYSVSREKKESFPLTVTSAQKNPTAFYLCASSPQGAIGELFFGEGSRLTVL.